This TCR beta chain was identified in a study of cytomegalovirus exposure and HLA in healthy donors. The CDR3 runs 14 residues. Germline-derived CDR1 and CDR2 are SGHNT and YYREEE (reference sequence). Between the trimmed V and J ends, which lost 4 bases and 3 bases, there was a span of 11 bases. Nominal health characterized the donors when sampled, though unrecorded immune exposures were likely. It was with 60 Vbeta and 13 Jbeta primers that the PCR ran. Clones were read by immunoSEQ multiplex PCR, and TCRdb kept only the in-frame ones, dropping some. The sample yields about 140,000 clones, 80% seen once. A few counts support this clone.

V usage is TRBV5-4 and J usage is TRBJ1-3, with D perhaps TRBD1 (6 bases). The specimen was PBMCs. The TCR comes from a man younger than 40 in good health. The CDR3 bases are TGTGCCAGCAGCCAAGGGGGATTTGGAAACACCATATATTTT. It translates to CASSQGGFGNTIYF.